This T cell receptor beta chain was recorded in a study of blood T cell repertoires in COVID-19. Membership in each cohort depended on participant-reported clinical history. The repertoire was sequenced with immunoSEQ multiplex PCR; TCRdb's copy has only in-frame clones and lacks some. The data show around 200,000 clones, 86% seen once. V was clipped by 2 bases and J by 0 bases; unmatched bases: 3. Germline assignment: CDR1 SGHRS and CDR2 YFSETQ. There are 16 residues in the CDR3. This clonotype was sampled from a middle-aged man with acute COVID-19. The V call is TRBV5-1, the J call TRBJ2-3; 10 bases agree with TRBD2. The source material was PBMCs or T cells enriched from blood (not recorded which). CDR3 sequence reads: CASSFRTSGSTDTQYF. The CDR3 DNA is TGCGCCAGCAGCTTCCGGACTAGCGGTAGCACAGATACGCAGTATTTT.